What follows are 30 T cell receptor beta chains derived from one specimen sequenced in a study of T cell responses to AZD1222 COVID-19 vaccine. Produced via immunoSEQ multiplex PCR; TCRdb's table is partial and in-frame only. The sample has approximately 170,000 clones; 75% to 90% are singletons. The sequencing used peripheral blood, collected on day 0 of AZD1222 vaccination. These receptors all stem from an adult in good health.

This clone has at least ten counts. This rearrangement joins TRBV5-1 to TRBJ2-7, with D perhaps matching TRBD1 (5 bases). The CDR3 is 15 amino acids. V was shortened by 4 bases and J by 5 bases, with 19 bases between the two germline ends. CDR1 and CDR2 from the germline V gene are SGHRS and YFSETQ. CDR3 in DNA: TGCGCCAGCAGCATGGGGAACCAGGGTTCCGACGAGCAGTACGTC. Translating it yields CASSMGNQGSDEQYV.

The V and J genes are TRBV5-4 and TRBJ2-1; 14 bases map to TRBD2. V shed 1 base, J shed 9 bases, and the junction held 9 bases outside the gene matches. The CDR3 contains 17 residues. Germline CDR1 is SGHNT and CDR2 is YYREEE (reference sequence). CDR3 bases: TGTGCCAGCAGCTTGAGACAGACTAGCGGGGGGGCCCGTGAGCAGTTCTTC. Translated, it gives CASSLRQTSGGAREQFF.

The CDR3 coding sequence is TGTGCCAGCAGCCCCGACAGCAATCAGCCCCAGCATTTT. Its protein is CASSPDSNQPQHF. V usage is TRBV3-1 (or the pseudogene TRBV3-2) and J usage is TRBJ1-5; D uncertain. Germline V gene sequence: CDR1 LGHDT, CDR2 YNNKEL (reference sequence). V dropped 4 bases and J dropped 1 base, with 5 bases sitting between them. The length of the CDR3 is 13 residues.

The chain recombines TRBV6-4 with TRBJ2-1; 14 bases agree with TRBD2. Germline V lookup: CDR1 MRHNA, CDR2 SNTAGT. V lost 5 bases and J lost 4; bases outside the gene matches: 1. This CDR3 is 15 amino acids long. CDR3 region: CASSRTSGGYNEQFF. Here the CDR3 DNA reads TGTGCCAGCAGTAGGACTAGCGGGGGGTACAATGAGCAGTTCTTC.

The chain recombines TRBV11-2 with TRBJ1-2; possibly TRBD1 for D (6 bases). The CDR3 totals 14 residues. The germline CDR1 and CDR2 sequences are SGHAT and FQNNGV. V gave up 1 base and J gave up 6 bases, with 12 bases separating them. The CDR3 DNA reads as TGTGCCAGCAGCTTAGGGAGGGGGATTCATGGCTACACCTTC. Protein product: CASSLGRGIHGYTF.

This clone was seen only a few times. V usage is TRBV3-1 (or the pseudogene TRBV3-2) and J usage is TRBJ1-3; TRBD1 might be the D (6 bases). Per germline, CDR1 LGHDT and CDR2 YNNKEL (reference sequence). The CDR3 has 14 amino acids. With 4 bases removed from V and 1 base from J, the gap between germline ends came to 8 bases. The DNA of the CDR3 is TGTGCCAGCAGCCCTAGGGGGTCTGGAAACACCATATATTTT. This sequence encodes CASSPRGSGNTIYF.

The chain employs TRBV12-5 and TRBJ2-1; D call uncertain. This CDR3 comprises 11 residues. Trimming shortened V by 7 bases and J by 11 bases, and 12 bases separated the two germline ends. Germline CDR1 LGHNT, CDR2 FRNRAP. The CDR3: CASAVGDQQFF. The CDR3 coding sequence is TGTGCTAGTGCCGTGGGTGATCAGCAGTTCTTC.

The CDR3 loop is CASTSTGGKSYEQYF. The CDR3 DNA sequence: TGTGCCAGCACCTCGACAGGGGGCAAGTCCTACGAGCAGTACTTC. The chain combines TRBV6-5 with TRBJ2-7, with 10 nucleotides matching TRBD1. The CDR3 consists of 15 residues. CDR1 and CDR2 (germline): MNHEY, SVGAGI. V shed 7 bases and J 1 base; nucleotides not matched to a gene: 7.

This chain connects TRBV5-1 to TRBJ2-7; the D is unclear. The CDR3 is made up of 11 amino acids. The germline gives CDR1 SGHRS, CDR2 YFSETQ. With 2 bases removed from V and 0 bases from J, the gap between germline ends came to 0 bases. Written as DNA, the CDR3 is TGCGCCAGCAGCTTCTCCTACGAGCAGTACTTC. It yields the protein CASSFSYEQYF.

The V and J genes are TRBV4-3 and TRBJ1-6, with D perhaps matching TRBD1 (6 bases). V was trimmed by 3 bases and J by 6 bases, leaving 15 bases between them. The CDR3 contains 16 residues. The V gene's germline CDR1 is LGHNA and CDR2 YSLEER. The CDR3 bases are TGCGCCAGCAGCCACCTCCTGGGACAATCTAATTCACCCCTCCACTTT. Translation gives CASSHLLGQSNSPLHF.

The chain uses TRBV28 and TRBJ1-6; 7 positions agree with TRBD1. The junction had 8 bases not matched to a gene; V was cut back by 6 bases and J by 9 bases. This CDR3 region has 14 residues. The V gene's germline CDR1 is MDHEN and CDR2 SYDVKM. The CDR3 coding sequence is TGTGCCAGCAGCGGAGGACAGGCGCTTTCACCCCTCCACTTT. This gives the protein CASSGGQALSPLHF.

Written as DNA, the CDR3 is TGCAGCGTTGCCGCGGGGGGATGGGGTGAGCAGTTCTTC. Translating gives CSVAAGGWGEQFF. This rearrangement joins TRBV29-1 to TRBJ2-1; 8 nucleotides agree with TRBD2. The CDR3 totals 13 residues. V trimming: 4 bases; J trimming: 9 bases; junction bases outside the gene matches: 8. Germline assignment: CDR1 SQVTM and CDR2 ANQGSEA.

This clone came up a few times. The V and J genes are TRBV2 and TRBJ2-7, with D possibly being TRBD2 (6 bases). CDR1 and CDR2 (germline): SNHLY, FYNNEI. The germline V and J ends were trimmed by 6 bases and 3 bases, with 12 bases remaining between them. There are 13 residues in the CDR3. Written as DNA, the CDR3 is TGTGCCAGCAGGCCGGGGGAGTTCTACGAGCAGTACGTC. Amino acids: CASRPGEFYEQYV.

This chain links TRBV7-9 with TRBJ2-5, with a tentative D call TRBD1 (6 bases). Germline lookup yields CDR1 SEHNR and CDR2 FQNEAQ (reference sequence). The CDR3 runs 15 residues. Trimming cost V 1 base and J 2 bases, with 11 bases left between them. DNA for the CDR3: TGTGCCAGCAGCTTAGTTGTCAGGGGACAAGAGACCCAGTACTTC. It encodes CASSLVVRGQETQYF.

The chain uses TRBV18 and TRBJ1-5; D call uncertain. The V gene lost 2 bases and the J gene lost 0 bases, with 2 bases spanning the gap. Germline V gene lookup returns CDR1 KGHSH and CDR2 LQKENI. The CDR3 is 13 residues long. CDR3 sequence: CASSPDSNQPQHF. The DNA for the CDR3 is TGTGCCAGCTCACCAGATAGCAATCAGCCCCAGCATTTT. The full variable domain, in which reference TRBV18 and TRBJ1-5 provide the parts outside the CDR3, is NAGVMQNPRHLVRRRGQEARLRCSPMKGHSHVYWYRQLPEEGLKFMVYLQKENIIDESGMPKERFSAEFPKEGPSILRIQQVVRGDSAAYFCASSPDSNQPQHFGDGTRLSIL.

The genes are TRBV7-8 and TRBJ2-5, with a tentative D call TRBD2 (5 bases). The CDR3 length is 15 residues. The germline V and J ends were trimmed by 4 bases and 2 bases, with 14 bases remaining between them. Germline-derived CDR1 and CDR2 are SGHVS and FQNEAQ. Here the CDR3 DNA reads TGTGCCAGCAGCTCGCAACTAGGGCGGCAAGAGACCCAGTACTTC. It is translated as CASSSQLGRQETQYF.

V and J are TRBV30 and TRBJ1-2; 8 positions agree with TRBD1. CDR1 is GTSNPN, CDR2 SVGIG, per germline (reference sequence). V dropped 8 bases and J dropped 8; count of bases not matched to a gene: 16. The CDR3 consists of 14 residues. The CDR3 sequence is CAGSPRGLWRGYTF. CDR3 DNA: TGTGCCGGAAGCCCCAGGGGGCTCTGGAGGGGCTACACCTTC.

The chain is built from TRBV5-5 and TRBJ1-2; 12 positions match TRBD1. Germline values: CDR1 SGHKS, CDR2 YYEKEE (reference sequence). The CDR3 totals 15 residues. Trimming at V came to 4 bases and at J to 8 bases, leaving 9 bases not matched to a gene. CDR3 DNA sequence: TGTGCCAGCAGCGCTACGGGACAGGGGGCGCGAGGCTACACCTTC. This gives the protein CASSATGQGARGYTF.

The V call is TRBV9, the J call TRBJ1-4; no definite D call. V lost 3 bases, J lost 8 bases, and 14 bases lay in between. Germline V gives CDR1 SGDLS, CDR2 YYNGEE. The CDR3 sequence is 14 residues long. CDR3 coding DNA: TGTGCCAGCAGCGCCACTCCACTGTGGGAAAAACTGTTTTTT. This translates into CASSATPLWEKLFF.

Only one count was recorded for this clone. The rearrangement joins TRBV5-6 to TRBJ1-4; D might be TRBD1 (5 bases). Trimming cost V 2 bases and J 8 bases, with 13 bases left between them. This CDR3 comprises 14 residues. The germline V gene has CDR1 SGHDT and CDR2 YYEEEE. CDR3 residues: CASSFTRAKEKLFF. The CDR3 nucleotides are TGTGCCAGCAGCTTTACCAGGGCAAAGGAAAAACTGTTTTTT.

This rearrangement joins TRBV13 to TRBJ2-7; 9 nucleotides match TRBD2. The V gene end was trimmed by 4 bases and the J gene end by 7 bases; junction bases not matched to a gene: 5. The germline V gene encodes CDR1 PRHDT and CDR2 FYEKMQ (reference sequence). The CDR3 has 13 residues. The CDR3: CASSSRLADEQYV. As DNA, the CDR3 is TGTGCCAGCAGCTCCCGACTAGCGGATGAGCAGTACGTC.

V and J are TRBV6-2 or TRBV6-3 and TRBJ2-7; D gene unclear. V lost 6 bases to trimming and J lost 3 bases, with 12 bases between them. The germline V gene encodes CDR1 MNHEY and CDR2 SVGEGT. The CDR3 consists of 13 residues. The CDR3: CASSSGRNYEQYF. The CDR3 DNA reads TGTGCCAGCAGCTCGGGTCGGAACTACGAGCAGTACTTC.

The DNA of the CDR3 is TGTGCCAGCAGCTTAGATTTGGGGGGGGAGCTGTTTTTT. Encoded protein: CASSLDLGGELFF. The V gene is TRBV7-8, the J gene TRBJ2-2; D is uncertain. Trimming shortened V by 1 base and J by 8 bases, and 8 bases separated the two germline ends. The CDR3 is 13 residues long. Per the germline V gene, CDR1 is SGHVS and CDR2 is FQNEAQ.

The CDR3, as DNA: TGTGCCAGTAGTAAGGGGGATGAGCAGTTCTTC. This translates into CASSKGDEQFF. This chain links TRBV19 with TRBJ2-1; D perhaps matches TRBD1 (6 bases). There are 11 residues in the CDR3. Germline V gene lookup returns CDR1 LNHDA and CDR2 SQIVND (reference sequence). The V and J ends lost 4 bases and 8 bases respectively, with 6 bases between them.

V and J are TRBV28 and TRBJ2-7; 9 nucleotides agree with TRBD1. The germline V gene has CDR1 MDHEN and CDR2 SYDVKM. CDR3 size: 16 residues. After removal of 4 bases from V and 1 base from J, the junction contained 8 bases not matched to a gene. The CDR3 region is CASSSGQGGRSYEQYF. The CDR3 DNA is TGTGCCAGCAGTTCGGGACAGGGAGGTAGGTCCTACGAGCAGTACTTC.

The chain couples TRBV10-3 to TRBJ1-6; D remains unclear. V was trimmed by 10 bases and J by 7 bases, leaving 17 bases between them. There are 14 residues in the CDR3. Germline V gene data show CDR1 as ENHRY and CDR2 as SYGVKD. The CDR3 nucleotides are TGTGCCACCAAATTTCGGGAGGAGAATTCACCCCTCCACTTT. It is translated as CATKFREENSPLHF.

The rearrangement links TRBV27 to TRBJ2-6; 9 nucleotides line up with TRBD1. This CDR3 contains 15 residues. Germline V lookup: CDR1 MNHEY, CDR2 SMNVEV (reference sequence). The J segment lost 6 bases and the V segment lost 5 bases, leaving 5 bases of the junction unmatched. Here the CDR3 reads CASSHLQGAANVLTF. The CDR3, as DNA: TGTGCCAGCAGTCACTTACAGGGGGCGGCCAACGTCCTGACTTTC. Full variable domain (rest looked up from reference TRBV27 and TRBJ2-6): EAQVTQNPRYLITVTGKKLTVTCSQNMNHEYMSWYRQDPGLGLRQIYYSMNVEVTDKGDVPEGYKVSRKEKRNFPLILESPSPNQTSLYFCASSHLQGAANVLTFGAGSRLTVL.

The chain couples TRBV7-2 to TRBJ1-1; no firm D call. Deletions cut 2 bases from V and 0 bases from J, with 10 bases between. Germline V gene sequence: CDR1 SGHTA, CDR2 FQGNSA. The length of the CDR3 is 15 residues. This chain's CDR3 is CASSLWRQVNTEAFF. The CDR3 DNA reads as TGTGCCAGCAGCTTATGGCGGCAGGTGAACACTGAAGCTTTCTTT.

This chain uses TRBV9 with TRBJ2-1; TRBD2 matches 10 bases. CDR1 and CDR2 from the germline V gene are SGDLS and YYNGEE. V lost 3 bases, J lost 2 bases, and 8 bases stayed unmatched. CDR3 length: 17 residues. CDR3 loop: CASSGLGTSGAYNEQFF. CDR3 in DNA: TGTGCCAGCAGCGGGCTGGGAACTAGCGGGGCCTACAATGAGCAGTTCTTC.

The V gene is TRBV7-8, the J gene TRBJ2-7; 12 bases match TRBD2. CDR1 is SGHVS and CDR2 is FQNEAQ in the germline V gene. With V trimmed by 1 base and J by 0 bases, 13 bases remained unmatched. The CDR3 has 20 residues. CDR3 DNA sequence: TGTGCCAGCAGCTTAGATTCAAGGACTAGCGGGGCTATCAGCTCCTACGAGCAGTACTTC. Protein product: CASSLDSRTSGAISSYEQYF.